The clone carrying this TCR beta chain showed up many times. Its antigen is unidentified. Genomic DNA, serving as template, underwent TCR beta VDJ and CDR3 profiling. TCRdb analysed the reads with MiXCR anew, one entry per CDR3 protein. Of 200,000 to 250,000 distinct CDR3 sequences listed, approximately 45% are singletons. J was trimmed by 3 bases and V by 3 bases; bases with no gene match: 5. The CDR3 contains 16 residues. Germline V gene lookup returns CDR1 SGHRS and CDR2 YFSETQ. The data derive from a study of CD8+CD57+ T cells in acquired aplastic anemia. Study information: Mean DNA quantity obtained from sorted CD4+ and CD8+ cells was around 3.2 ug.

Before being chosen for sequencing, patients had shown CD8+CD57+ cell expansion by flow cytometry. Sampling of blood occurred while the patients had still received no therapy. Study-wide findings and caveats: Controls did not differ significantly from patients in CD8+ Simpson's diversity. Sharing between patients and controls was observed for around 27 CD8+ CDR3 sequences.

The J gene is TRBJ2-1, the V gene TRBV5-1, with 11 bases fitting TRBD2. This TCR was recovered from a human donor with aplastic anemia. The sequenced sample was sorted CD4+, CD8+, or CD8+CD57+ T cells (not recorded which) from PBMCs. This chain's CDR3 is CASSSLAGVYYNEQFF. Here the CDR3 DNA reads TGCGCCAGCAGCTCACTAGCGGGAGTTTACTACAATGAGCAGTTCTTC.